The next 8 T cell receptor beta chains were all read from a single sample in a study of shared clonotypes between healthy human individuals. Clones were read by immunoSEQ multiplex PCR, and TCRdb kept only the in-frame ones, dropping some. Counted here are roughly 1,500,000 clones, 98% to 99% occurring once; the ten biggest clones make up about 0.4%. The sequenced material came from naive CD4+ T cells sorted from blood. As to subset: CD45RA+ positively selected. The receptors come from a man in his thirties or forties in good health.

The V gene is TRBV10-2, the J gene TRBJ1-1; a possible D gene is TRBD1 (5 bases). Trimming took off 6 bases at V and 10 bases at J, with 12 bases between the two ends. The CDR3 is 11 amino acids. Germline-derived CDR1 and CDR2 are WSHSY and SAAADI. The CDR3 DNA is TGCGCCAGCAGGGACACCTCGGCAGCTTTCTTT. Translating it yields CASRDTSAAFF.

About this clone itself: The germline gene is not matched at one end of the junction; a read error may be the cause. This chain joins TRBV7-7 and TRBJ2-3; unclear D gene. Germline V gene data show CDR1 as SSHAT and CDR2 as FNYEAQ (reference sequence). This CDR3 has 15 amino acids. Written as DNA, the CDR3 is TGTGCTAGCAGCTTAGACTCAGGTCCCACAGATACGCAGTATTTT. Encoded protein: CASSLDSGPTDTQYF.

This clone has only one observation. The chain employs TRBV7-9 and TRBJ2-3; 11 positions agree with TRBD2. Looked up from germline, CDR1 is SEHNR and CDR2 is FQNEAQ (reference sequence). The CDR3 spans 13 residues. Unmatched junction bases numbered 1, after V lost 8 bases and J lost 3 bases. The CDR3, as DNA: TGTGCCAGCGGGACTAGCGGAACAGATACGCAGTATTTT. Residues: CASGTSGTDTQYF.

The genes are TRBV5-1 and TRBJ2-3; 9 bases map to TRBD1. The CDR3 consists of 14 residues. Trimming cost V 4 bases and J 4 bases; bases outside gene matches: 4. CDR1 and CDR2 (germline): SGHRS, YFSETQ. The CDR3 DNA reads TGCGCCAGCAGCCAACAGGGGGCCTCAGATACGCAGTATTTT. Translating gives CASSQQGASDTQYF.

The chain links TRBV9 to TRBJ2-2; 9 bases align to TRBD1. The ends lost 0 bases at V and 5 bases at J; junction bases unmatched: 14. Germline CDR1 is SGDLS and CDR2 is YYNGEE. This CDR3 has 19 amino acids. Here the CDR3 reads CASSVVTGNRGRRTGELFF. The CDR3 DNA reads as TGTGCCAGCAGCGTAGTAACGGGAAACAGGGGGCGACGTACCGGGGAGCTGTTTTTT.

The V and J genes are TRBV5-5 and TRBJ2-1, with TRBD1 as a possible D gene (6 bases). The germline V gene has CDR1 SGHKS and CDR2 YYEKEE (reference sequence). V gave up 5 bases and J gave up 5 bases, with 14 bases separating them. The CDR3 extends over 14 amino acids. The CDR3, as DNA: TGTGCCAGCAGTCAGGGGCCCCTTAACAATGAGCAGTTCTTC. Protein product: CASSQGPLNNEQFF.

As concerns this clone: The same CDR3 is also encoded by other DNA sequences in this sample. The chain recombines TRBV5-1 with TRBJ2-7; no definite D call. The length of the CDR3 is 12 residues. V was trimmed by 0 bases and J by 3 bases, leaving 4 bases between them. Germline V gives CDR1 SGHRS, CDR2 YFSETQ. The CDR3 protein is CASSLGGYEQYF. DNA for the CDR3: TGCGCCAGCAGCTTGGGGGGCTACGAGCAGTACTTC.

V is TRBV5-6 and J is TRBJ2-7; D is possibly TRBD2 (5 bases). Germline V CDR1 and CDR2: SGHDT, YYEEEE. Trimming cost V 4 bases and J 3 bases, with 17 bases left between them. The CDR3 runs 15 residues. The CDR3 region has the DNA TGTGCCAGCAGCCTATGGACTCAGAAATACTACGAGCAGTACTTC. Translation: CASSLWTQKYYEQYF.